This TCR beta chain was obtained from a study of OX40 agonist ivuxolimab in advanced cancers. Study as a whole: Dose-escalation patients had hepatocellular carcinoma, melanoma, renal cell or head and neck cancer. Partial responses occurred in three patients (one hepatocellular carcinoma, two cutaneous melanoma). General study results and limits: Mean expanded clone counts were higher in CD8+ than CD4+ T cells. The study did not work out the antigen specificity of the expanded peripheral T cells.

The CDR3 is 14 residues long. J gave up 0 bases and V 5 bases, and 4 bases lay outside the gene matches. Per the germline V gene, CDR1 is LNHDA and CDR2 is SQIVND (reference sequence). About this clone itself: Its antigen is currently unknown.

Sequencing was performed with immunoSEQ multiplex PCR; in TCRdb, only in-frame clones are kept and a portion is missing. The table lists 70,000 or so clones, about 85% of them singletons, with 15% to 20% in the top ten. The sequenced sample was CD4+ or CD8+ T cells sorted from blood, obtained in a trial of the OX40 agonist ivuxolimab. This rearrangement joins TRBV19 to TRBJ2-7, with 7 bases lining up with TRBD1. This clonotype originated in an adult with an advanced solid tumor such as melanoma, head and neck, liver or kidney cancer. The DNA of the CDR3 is TGTGCCAGTAGTCCCCGGGACAGCTCCTACGAGCAGTACTTC. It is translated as CASSPRDSSYEQYF.